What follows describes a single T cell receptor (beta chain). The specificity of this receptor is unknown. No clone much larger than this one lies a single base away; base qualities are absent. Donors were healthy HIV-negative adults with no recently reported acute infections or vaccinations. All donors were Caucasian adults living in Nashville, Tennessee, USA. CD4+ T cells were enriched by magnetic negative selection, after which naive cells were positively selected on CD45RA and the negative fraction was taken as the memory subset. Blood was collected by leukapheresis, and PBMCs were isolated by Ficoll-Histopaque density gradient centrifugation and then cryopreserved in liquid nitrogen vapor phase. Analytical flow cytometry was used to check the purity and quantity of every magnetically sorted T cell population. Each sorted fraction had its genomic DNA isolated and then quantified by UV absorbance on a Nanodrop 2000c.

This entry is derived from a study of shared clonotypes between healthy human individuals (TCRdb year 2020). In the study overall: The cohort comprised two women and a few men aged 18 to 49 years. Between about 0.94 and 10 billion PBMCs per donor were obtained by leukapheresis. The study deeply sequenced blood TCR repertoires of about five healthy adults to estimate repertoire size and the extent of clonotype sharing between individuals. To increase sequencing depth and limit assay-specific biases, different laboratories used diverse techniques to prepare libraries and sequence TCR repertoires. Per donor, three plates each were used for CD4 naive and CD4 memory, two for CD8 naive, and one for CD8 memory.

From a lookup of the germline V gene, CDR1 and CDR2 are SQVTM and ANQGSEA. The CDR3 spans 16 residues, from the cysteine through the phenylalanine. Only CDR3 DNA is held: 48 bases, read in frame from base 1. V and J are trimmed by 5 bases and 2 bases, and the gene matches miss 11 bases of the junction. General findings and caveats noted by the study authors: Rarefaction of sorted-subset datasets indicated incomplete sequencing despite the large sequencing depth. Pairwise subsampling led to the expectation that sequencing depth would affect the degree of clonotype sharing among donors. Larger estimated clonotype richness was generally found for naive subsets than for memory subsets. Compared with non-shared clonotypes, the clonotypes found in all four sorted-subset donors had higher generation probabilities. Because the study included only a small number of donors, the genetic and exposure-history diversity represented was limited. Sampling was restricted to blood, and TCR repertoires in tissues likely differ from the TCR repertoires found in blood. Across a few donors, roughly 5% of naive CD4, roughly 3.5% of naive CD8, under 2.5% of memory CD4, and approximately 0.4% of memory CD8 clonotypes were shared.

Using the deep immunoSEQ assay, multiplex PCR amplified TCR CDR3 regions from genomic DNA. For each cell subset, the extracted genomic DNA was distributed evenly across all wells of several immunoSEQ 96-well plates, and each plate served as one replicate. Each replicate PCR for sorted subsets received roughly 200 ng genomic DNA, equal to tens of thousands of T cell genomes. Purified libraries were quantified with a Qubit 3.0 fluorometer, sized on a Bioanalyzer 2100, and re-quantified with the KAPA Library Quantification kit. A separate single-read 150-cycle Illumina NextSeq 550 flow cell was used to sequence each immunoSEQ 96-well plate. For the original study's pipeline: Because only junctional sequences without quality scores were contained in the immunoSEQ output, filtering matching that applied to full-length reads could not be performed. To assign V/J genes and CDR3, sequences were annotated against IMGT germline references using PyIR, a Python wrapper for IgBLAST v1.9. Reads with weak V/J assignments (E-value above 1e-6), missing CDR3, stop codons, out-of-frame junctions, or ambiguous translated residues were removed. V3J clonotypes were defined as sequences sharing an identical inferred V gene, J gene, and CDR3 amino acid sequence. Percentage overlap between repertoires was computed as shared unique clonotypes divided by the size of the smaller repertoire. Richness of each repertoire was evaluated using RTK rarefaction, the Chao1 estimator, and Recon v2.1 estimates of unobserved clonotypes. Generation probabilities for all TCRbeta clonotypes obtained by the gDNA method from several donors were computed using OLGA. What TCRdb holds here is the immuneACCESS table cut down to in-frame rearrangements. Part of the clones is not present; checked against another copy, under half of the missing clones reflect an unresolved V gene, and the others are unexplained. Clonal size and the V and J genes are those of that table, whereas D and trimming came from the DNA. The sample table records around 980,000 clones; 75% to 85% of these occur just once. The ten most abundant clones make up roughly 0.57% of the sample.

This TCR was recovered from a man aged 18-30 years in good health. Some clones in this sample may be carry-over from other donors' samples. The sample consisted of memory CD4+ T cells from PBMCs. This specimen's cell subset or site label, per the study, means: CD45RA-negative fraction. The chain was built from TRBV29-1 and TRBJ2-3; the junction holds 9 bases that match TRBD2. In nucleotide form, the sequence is TGCAGCGTTCTCGGGGAAGCGGGAGGTCCCACAGATACGCAGTATTTT. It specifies CSVLGEAGGPTDTQYF.